The 4 T cell receptor beta chains below come from one sample, sequenced in a study of chronic HIV infection and antiretroviral therapy. A single record per CDR3 protein comes from TCRdb applying MiXCR to the 5' RACE reads. The table shows around 31,000 distinct CDR3 sequences, with around 9% occurring only once. The sequencing input was peripheral blood. The receptors here all came from an adult who had HIV and had not received antiretroviral therapy, or was an uninfected healthy control (not recorded which).

This clonotype was seen many times. The CDR3 DNA sequence: TGCAGTGCTGTGACTAGCGGGAGAACAGATACGCAGTATTTT. This codes for CSAVTSGRTDTQYF. The chain combines TRBV20-1 with TRBJ2-3; 12 nucleotides line up with TRBD2. Germline CDR1 is DFQATT and CDR2 is SNEGSKA (reference sequence). The CDR3 spans 14 residues. After removal of 5 bases from V and 3 bases from J, the junction contained 3 bases not matched to a gene.

J is TRBJ1-4 and V is TRBV21-1; the D segment call TRBD1 is taken from the table without a DNA check. TRBV21-1 is deemed a pseudogene. CDR3 size: 15 residues. The DNA of the CDR3 is TGTGCCAGCAGCAAATGGGGCAGGGGGCCCGAAAAACTGTTTTTT. Encoded protein: CASSKWGRGPEKLFF.

J is TRBJ1-1 and V is TRBV18, with a tentative D call TRBD1 (5 bases). There are 14 residues in the CDR3. V lost 4 bases and J 1 base, leaving 10 bases between the germline ends. The germline V gene encodes CDR1 KGHSH and CDR2 LQKENI. The CDR3 region has the DNA TGTGCCAGCTCACTTAGCGACAGGAACACTGAAGCTTTCTTT. Protein: CASSLSDRNTEAFF.

This clonotype was counted many times. The DNA of the CDR3 is TGTGCCAGTAGTATACCCCCCGGGGAGCTGTTTTTT. Amino acids: CASSIPPGELFF. The J gene is TRBJ2-2, the V gene TRBV19, with D uncertain. Germline lookup yields CDR1 LNHDA and CDR2 SQIVND (reference sequence). There are 12 residues in the CDR3. V lost 2 bases and J lost 6, with 4 bases in between.